These T cell receptor beta chains were read from a single sample in a study of blood T cell repertoires in COVID-19. Generated by immunoSEQ multiplex PCR, the TCRdb table keeps only in-frame clones and is missing some. In the table there are fewer than 350,000 clones, roughly nine tenths of which are singletons. Material for sequencing was peripheral blood. These receptors were taken from a woman aged 25-40 years with COVID-19, enrolled during active disease. Each CDR3 is given with its conserved first and last residue. D genes are given only for firm matches. Clone size is given for some rows only: seen once, a few or many times, or a class if the clone is expanded.

V	D	size	length	J	CDR3	DNA
TRBV2	TRBD1	-	14	TRBJ1-6	CASSLEGGKSPLHF	TGTGCCAGCAGCCTTGAAGGGGGCAAATCACCCCTCCACTTT
TRBV2	TRBD1	-	17	TRBJ1-5	CASSGTGGLYSNQPQHF	TGTGCCAGCAGTGGGACAGGGGGTCTGTATAGCAATCAGCCCCAGCATTTT
TRBV10-2	-	-	12	TRBJ1-1	CASKRGNTEAFF	TGCGCCAGTAAACGGGGAAACACTGAAGCTTTCTTT
TRBV3-1/TRBV3-2	TRBD2	-	18	TRBJ2-3	CASSQLPRAGGSGDTQYF	TGTGCCAGCAGCCAGCTTCCGAGAGCGGGGGGTTCGGGGGATACGCAGTATTTT
TRBV7-8	TRBD1	-	22	TRBJ1-1	CASSLRPRVAGTGHFVRWGAFF	TGTGCCAGCAGCTTAAGACCTAGAGTAGCCGGGACAGGGCATTTTGTAAGGTGGGGAGCTTTCTTT
TRBV5-1	-	-	15	TRBJ1-2	CASSSGTIPYYGYTF	TGCGCCAGCAGCTCGGGGACAATACCGTACTATGGCTACACCTTC
TRBV28	-	-	14	TRBJ1-2	CASSPSTVKHGYTF	TGTGCCAGCAGTCCATCGACTGTGAAACATGGCTACACCTTC
TRBV10-1	-	-	15	TRBJ2-1	CASSDGGQSYNEQFF	TGCGCCAGCAGTGACGGGGGGCAGTCCTACAATGAGCAGTTCTTC
TRBV4-1	TRBD2	-	15	TRBJ2-3	CASSQSGGPADTQYF	TGCGCCAGCAGCCAATCGGGGGGGCCCGCAGATACGCAGTATTTT
TRBV7-9	TRBD1	-	13	TRBJ2-5	CASSWTGFETQYF	TGTGCCAGCAGCTGGACAGGGTTTGAGACCCAGTACTTC
TRBV3-1/TRBV3-2	TRBD1	once	17	TRBJ1-5	CASSQDLTGGRNQPQHF	TGTGCCAGCAGCCAAGATCTGACAGGGGGGCGCAATCAGCCCCAGCATTTT
TRBV11-2	TRBD2	-	17	TRBJ2-7	CASSLGLIAGGYYEQYF	TGTGCCAGCAGCTTAGGACTTATAGCGGGGGGTTACTACGAGCAGTACTTC
TRBV5-5	-	-	15	TRBJ1-6	CASSAVGTRVESLHF	TGTGCCAGCAGCGCTGTGGGGACACGGGTGGAGTCCCTCCACTTT
TRBV19	-	once	15	TRBJ1-6	CASSIAQGGNSPLHF	TGTGCCAGTAGTATAGCGCAGGGCGGCAATTCACCCCTCCACTTT
TRBV7-9	-	-	14	TRBJ1-4	CASSLRSTNEKLFF	TGTGCCAGCAGCTTACGGTCAACTAATGAAAAACTGTTTTTT
TRBV4-1	-	-	15	TRBJ2-2	CASSQVDSITGELFF	TGCGCCAGCAGCCAAGTAGACAGTATTACCGGGGAGCTGTTTTTT
TRBV2	TRBD1	-	14	TRBJ1-2	CASSRDRGTDGYTF	TGTGCCAGCAGTAGGGACAGGGGGACAGATGGCTACACCTTC
TRBV19	TRBD1	-	14	TRBJ2-7	CARGRRGQGYEQYF	TGTGCCAGGGGAAGGAGGGGACAGGGGTACGAGCAGTACTTC
TRBV6-5	-	once	14	TRBJ1-5	CASREGPNNQPQHF	TGTGCCAGCAGGGAGGGGCCGAACAATCAGCCCCAGCATTTT
TRBV7-6	-	few	15	TRBJ1-6	CASSFPWDTPTPLHF	TGTGCCAGCAGCTTCCCCTGGGACACTCCAACGCCCCTCCACTTT
TRBV6-5	-	-	13	TRBJ2-3	CASSRGLTDTQYF	TGTGCCAGCAGCAGAGGACTAACAGATACGCAGTATTTT
TRBV3-1/TRBV3-2	TRBD2	-	17	TRBJ2-5	CASSQVRSGGTGETQYF	TGTGCCAGCAGCCAAGTCCGAAGCGGGGGGACGGGGGAGACCCAGTACTTC
TRBV4-1	TRBD1	-	14	TRBJ2-7	CASSQVTGAREQYF	TGCGCCAGCAGCCAAGTCACAGGGGCGAGAGAGCAGTACTTC
TRBV7-9	-	-	14	TRBJ2-3	CASSPRGYSDTQYF	TGTGCCAGCAGCCCAAGGGGATACTCAGATACGCAGTATTTT
TRBV19	-	-	14	TRBJ1-1	CATYYGGGYKEAFF	TGTGCCACCTATTACGGGGGAGGGTATAAGGAAGCTTTCTTT
TRBV3-1/TRBV3-2	TRBD2	once	14	TRBJ2-2	CASSRGGNTGELFF	TGTGCCAGCAGCCGGGGGGGGAACACCGGGGAGCTGTTTTTT
TRBV5-1	-	-	13	TRBJ2-7	CASSLSPSYEQYF	TGCGCCAGCAGCCTGAGTCCTTCCTACGAGCAGTACTTC
TRBV18	-	-	14	TRBJ1-3	CASSPKGGLNTIYF	TGTGCCAGCTCACCAAAGGGCGGGTTAAACACCATATATTTT
TRBV5-1	-	-	17	TRBJ1-3	CASSTTTGQLSGNTIYF	TGCGCCAGCAGCACCACCACAGGACAGCTCTCTGGAAACACCATATATTTT
TRBV18	-	-	14	TRBJ2-7	CASSTGGLPYEQYF	TGTGCCAGCTCAACCGGCGGTCTCCCCTACGAGCAGTACTTC
TRBV4-2	TRBD2	-	20	TRBJ2-3	CASSQDRSGGRELSTDTQYF	TGTGCCAGCAGCCAAGATCGAAGCGGGGGCCGTGAACTTAGCACAGATACGCAGTATTTT
TRBV5-4	-	-	16	TRBJ1-2	CASSLAHRIGFYGYTF	TGTGCCAGCAGCTTGGCCCACAGGATTGGCTTCTATGGCTACACCTTC
TRBV4-1	TRBD2	-	18	TRBJ2-7	CASSQEASSGTPTYEQYF	TGCGCCAGCAGCCAAGAGGCCTCTAGCGGGACCCCCACCTACGAGCAGTACTTC
TRBV28	TRBD1	-	15	TRBJ1-1	CASSPFRGLGTEAFF	TGTGCCAGCAGTCCCTTTAGGGGGCTCGGCACTGAAGCTTTCTTT
TRBV5-1	-	-	14	TRBJ1-2	CASSPGQHRYGYTF	TGCGCCAGCAGCCCTGGACAGCACCGTTATGGCTACACCTTC
TRBV27	-	few	14	TRBJ1-1	CASKLRGYFAEAFF	TGTGCCAGCAAACTACGGGGGTATTTCGCTGAAGCTTTCTTT
TRBV2	TRBD1	-	13	TRBJ1-1	CASRGTGGTEAFF	TGTGCCAGCAGGGGGACAGGGGGCACTGAAGCTTTCTTT
TRBV4-1	-	-	15	TRBJ1-2	CASSQGGGGIYGYTF	TGCGCCAGCAGCCAAGGCGGGGGAGGGATCTATGGCTACACCTTC
TRBV19	-	-	16	TRBJ2-6	CASSMGLSQGANVLTF	TGTGCCAGTAGTATGGGACTTTCGCAGGGGGCCAACGTCCTGACTTTC
TRBV19	-	-	16	TRBJ2-1	CASNKGPLAPYNEQFF	TGTGCCAGTAATAAGGGTCCGCTAGCGCCGTACAATGAGCAGTTCTTC
TRBV30	-	-	14	TRBJ1-2	CAWRRPGSGGGYTF	TGTGCCTGGAGACGTCCCGGGTCGGGTGGGGGCTACACCTTC
TRBV13	TRBD1	-	14	TRBJ2-7	CASSPRDRGYEQYF	TGTGCCAGCAGTCCCCGGGACAGGGGTTACGAGCAGTACTTC
TRBV5-1	TRBD2	-	15	TRBJ2-5	CASSFSGEPPETQYF	TGCGCCAGCAGCTTCAGCGGGGAACCCCCAGAGACCCAGTACTTC
TRBV7-6	TRBD1	-	19	TRBJ2-4	CASSLQPGQGRFAKNIQYF	TGTGCCAGCAGCTTACAACCGGGACAGGGACGTTTCGCCAAAAACATTCAGTACTTC
TRBV10-2	-	-	15	TRBJ2-6	CASSDSFSGANVLTF	TGCGCCAGCAGCGACAGTTTCTCTGGGGCCAACGTCCTGACTTTC
TRBV24-1	-	-	12	TRBJ1-2	CATSDLLYGYTF	TGTGCCACCAGTGATCTACTATATGGCTACACCTTC
TRBV3-1/TRBV3-2	-	-	13	TRBJ1-5	CASSLDGNQPQHF	TGTGCCAGCAGCCTCGACGGGAATCAGCCCCAGCATTTT
TRBV3-1/TRBV3-2	TRBD1	once	14	TRBJ2-7	CASSLQGASYEQYF	TGTGCCAGCAGCTTGCAGGGGGCGTCCTACGAGCAGTACTTC
TRBV7-9	TRBD2	-	18	TRBJ2-4	CASSSRGERGGEWNIQYF	TGTGCCAGCAGCTCCCGGGGGGAGCGGGGGGGCGAGTGGAACATTCAGTACTTC
TRBV7-8	-	few	13	TRBJ2-7	CASRPTGTPEQYF	TGTGCCAGCAGACCTACCGGGACACCAGAGCAGTACTTC
TRBV28	-	-	15	TRBJ2-6	CASSLSGGRANVLTF	TGTGCCAGCAGTTTAAGTGGGGGGAGGGCCAACGTCCTGACTTTC
TRBV6-2/TRBV6-3	TRBD1	-	15	TRBJ2-1	CASSPGGQGGNEQFF	TGTGCCAGCAGCCCCGGGGGACAGGGAGGAAATGAGCAGTTCTTC
TRBV28	TRBD1	-	15	TRBJ1-6	CASRTGQGKTSPLHF	TGTGCCAGCAGAACTGGACAGGGTAAAACTTCACCCCTCCACTTT
TRBV6-5	-	-	14	TRBJ1-2	CASSPRGPNYGYTF	TGTGCCAGCAGCCCGCGGGGGCCTAACTATGGCTACACCTTC
TRBV6-5	-	-	15	TRBJ1-6	CASSPNTGRNSPLHF	TGTGCCAGCAGTCCTAACACAGGGCGGAATTCACCCCTCCACTTT
TRBV7-9	TRBD1	-	14	TRBJ1-3	CASSLQGVGNTIYF	TGTGCCAGCAGCCTCCAGGGGGTTGGAAACACCATATATTTT
TRBV19	TRBD1	-	14	TRBJ1-1	CASSTGTGNTEAFF	TGTGCCAGTTCCACCGGGACAGGAAACACTGAAGCTTTCTTT
TRBV15	-	-	15	TRBJ1-2	CATSREFSGVYGYTF	TGTGCCACCAGCAGAGAGTTTTCCGGGGTCTATGGCTACACCTTC
TRBV6-1	TRBD2	-	16	TRBJ2-3	CASSEISGGSTDTQYF	TGTGCCAGCAGTGAGATTAGCGGGGGGTCCACAGATACGCAGTATTTT
TRBV27	-	-	15	TRBJ1-1	CASSPTTRGNTEAFF	TGTGCCAGCAGTCCAACTACACGGGGGAACACTGAAGCTTTCTTT